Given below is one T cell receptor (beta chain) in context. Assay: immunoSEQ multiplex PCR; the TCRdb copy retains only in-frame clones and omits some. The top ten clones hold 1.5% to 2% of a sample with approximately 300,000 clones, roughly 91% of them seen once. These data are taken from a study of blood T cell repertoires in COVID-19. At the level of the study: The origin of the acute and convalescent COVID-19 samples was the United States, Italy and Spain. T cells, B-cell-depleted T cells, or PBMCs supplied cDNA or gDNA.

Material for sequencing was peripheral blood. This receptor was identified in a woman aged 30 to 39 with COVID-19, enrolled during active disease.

The CDR3 sequence: CASSHREAGGQNEQFF. In nucleotides, the CDR3 is TGTGCCAGCAGCCACCGGGAAGCGGGGGGTCAGAATGAGCAGTTCTTC. The V call is TRBV14, the J call TRBJ2-1; 9 bases match TRBD2. V lost 3 bases, J lost 7 bases, and 10 bases stayed unmatched. In germline, CDR1 is SGHDN, CDR2 FVKESK. The CDR3 is made up of 16 amino acids. Full variable domain (outside the CDR3, taken from reference TRBV14 and TRBJ2-1): EAGVTQFPSHSVIEKGQTVTLRCDPISGHDNLYWYRRVMGKEIKFLLHFVKESKQDESGMPNNRFLAERTGGTYSTLKVQPAELEDSGVYFCASSHREAGGQNEQFFGPGTRLTVL.